These 13 T cell receptor beta chains share one sample of origin, sequenced in a study of blood T cell repertoires in COVID-19. TCRdb keeps only in-frame clones here, not all; method: immunoSEQ multiplex PCR. The data show 200,000 to 300,000 clones, about 89% seen once. The sample was PBMCs or T cells enriched from blood (not recorded which). These receptors were collected from a woman between 18 and 29 years old who had recovered from COVID-19.

The chain carries TRBV27 and TRBJ2-4, with TRBD1 identical over 11 bases. There are 13 residues in the CDR3. Per the germline V gene, CDR1 is MNHEY and CDR2 is SMNVEV (reference sequence). The V gene end was trimmed by 8 bases and the J gene end by 7 bases; junction bases not matched to a gene: 4. The CDR3 reads CASGRDRGNIQYF. The CDR3 DNA follows: TGTGCCAGCGGCCGGGACAGGGGGAACATTCAGTACTTC.

The chain employs TRBV2 and TRBJ2-3, with a tentative D call TRBD2 (6 bases). This CDR3 is 16 amino acids long. In germline, CDR1 is SNHLY, CDR2 FYNNEI. The germline V and J ends were trimmed by 7 bases and 2 bases, with 19 bases remaining between them. CDR3 region: CASTHLLASYTDTQYF. For the CDR3, the DNA is TGTGCCAGCACCCACCTACTAGCTTCCTACACAGATACGCAGTATTTT.

The chain is built from TRBV27 and TRBJ1-6; tentatively, D is TRBD1 (6 bases). The V and J ends lost 6 bases and 7 bases respectively, with 16 bases between them. Germline V gene data show CDR1 as MNHEY and CDR2 as SMNVEV (reference sequence). This CDR3 has 15 amino acids. The DNA for the CDR3 is TGTGCCAGCAGGTTCTCAACAGGGAACAATTCACCCCTCCACTTT. It yields the protein CASRFSTGNNSPLHF.

This chain uses TRBV5-5 with TRBJ2-1; D uncertain. Germline CDR1 and CDR2: SGHKS and YYEKEE (reference sequence). Trimming took 2 bases from V and 4 from J, leaving 4 bases between them. This CDR3 spans 12 amino acids. The CDR3, as DNA: TGTGCCAGCAGCTTTCAGTACAATGAGCAGTTCTTC. This sequence encodes CASSFQYNEQFF.

V usage is TRBV14 and J usage is TRBJ2-1, with 11 nucleotides matching TRBD2. Germline values: CDR1 SGHDN, CDR2 FVKESK. After removal of 0 bases from V and 8 bases from J, the junction contained 6 bases not matched to a gene. CDR3 length equals 16 residues. The CDR3: CASSQEWIAGGDEQFF. CDR3 nucleotide sequence: TGTGCCAGCAGCCAAGAGTGGATAGCGGGAGGGGATGAGCAGTTCTTC.

The chain has TRBV7-2 and TRBJ1-5, with 10 bases identical to TRBD1. The CDR3 contains 18 residues. J was trimmed by 6 bases and V by 5 bases; bases with no gene match: 16. CDR1 and CDR2 from the germline V gene are SGHTA and FQGNSA. This CDR3 reads CASSLRPGQGKDSQPQHF. The CDR3 region has the DNA TGTGCCAGCAGCCTCAGACCGGGACAGGGGAAAGATAGTCAGCCCCAGCATTTT.

V usage is TRBV30 and J usage is TRBJ1-2, with D maybe TRBD1 (5 bases). The CDR3 is 19 amino acids. In germline, CDR1 is GTSNPN, CDR2 SVGIG (reference sequence). V lost 0 bases and J lost 5, with 28 bases in between. The CDR3 reads CAWSVGIFRGEVNKYGYTF. CDR3 coding DNA: TGTGCCTGGAGTGTAGGGATTTTTAGAGGGGAGGTAAATAAGTATGGCTACACCTTC.

The chain joins TRBV7-6 to TRBJ2-1, with 9 nucleotides matching TRBD2. This CDR3 comprises 15 residues. The germline V gene has CDR1 SGHVS and CDR2 FNYEAQ. V dropped 2 bases and J dropped 9; count of bases not matched to a gene: 8. CDR3 sequence reads: CASSLYAGGQGEQFF. The CDR3 nucleotides are TGTGCCAGCAGCTTATACGCGGGGGGGCAAGGTGAGCAGTTCTTC.

V usage is TRBV29-1 and J usage is TRBJ2-7; 10 bases match TRBD2. There are 14 residues in the CDR3. Germline V gene lookup returns CDR1 SQVTM and CDR2 ANQGSEA. V was pared by 5 bases and J by 7 bases, with 11 bases of the junction left unmatched. CDR3 sequence (DNA): TGCAGCGTTCGCGGACTAGCGGCTCTTAGTGAGCAGTACTTC. This sequence encodes CSVRGLAALSEQYF.

This chain connects TRBV2 to TRBJ1-6; D ambiguous. Trimming cost V 7 bases and J 7 bases, with 20 bases left between them. Germline CDR1 reads SNHLY; CDR2 reads FYNNEI. CDR3 length equals 16 residues. CDR3 DNA sequence: TGTGCCAGCATAATTAATCGCGGCAGAACAAATTCACCCCTCCACTTT. Translated, it gives CASIINRGRTNSPLHF.

V is TRBV6-5 and J is TRBJ1-4; a possible D gene is TRBD1 (5 bases). Trimming left V 2 bases short and J 8 bases short, with 12 bases between. From germline, CDR1 is MNHEY and CDR2 SVGAGI. The CDR3 covers 14 residues. The CDR3 coding sequence is TGTGCCAGCAGTTACATAGGGGAAGCGGAAAAACTGTTTTTT. Its translation: CASSYIGEAEKLFF.

The chain joins TRBV6-5 to TRBJ1-1; maybe TRBD1 (6 bases). The CDR3 runs 15 residues. Germline lookup yields CDR1 MNHEY and CDR2 SVGAGI. Between the trimmed V and J ends, which lost 8 bases and 5 bases, there was a span of 21 bases. This CDR3 reads CASVNTAGAGTEAFF. CDR3 sequence (DNA): TGTGCCAGCGTCAATACCGCGGGGGCAGGGACTGAAGCTTTCTTT.

The chain uses TRBV29-1 and TRBJ2-3; the D gene is possibly TRBD1 (7 bases). Germline V lookup: CDR1 SQVTM, CDR2 ANQGSEA. CDR3 length: 14 amino acids. The V gene lost 4 bases and the J gene lost 0 bases, with 11 bases spanning the gap. The DNA for the CDR3 is TGCAGCGTTGGCGGGACAGCAAGCACAGATACGCAGTATTTT. As protein: CSVGGTASTDTQYF.